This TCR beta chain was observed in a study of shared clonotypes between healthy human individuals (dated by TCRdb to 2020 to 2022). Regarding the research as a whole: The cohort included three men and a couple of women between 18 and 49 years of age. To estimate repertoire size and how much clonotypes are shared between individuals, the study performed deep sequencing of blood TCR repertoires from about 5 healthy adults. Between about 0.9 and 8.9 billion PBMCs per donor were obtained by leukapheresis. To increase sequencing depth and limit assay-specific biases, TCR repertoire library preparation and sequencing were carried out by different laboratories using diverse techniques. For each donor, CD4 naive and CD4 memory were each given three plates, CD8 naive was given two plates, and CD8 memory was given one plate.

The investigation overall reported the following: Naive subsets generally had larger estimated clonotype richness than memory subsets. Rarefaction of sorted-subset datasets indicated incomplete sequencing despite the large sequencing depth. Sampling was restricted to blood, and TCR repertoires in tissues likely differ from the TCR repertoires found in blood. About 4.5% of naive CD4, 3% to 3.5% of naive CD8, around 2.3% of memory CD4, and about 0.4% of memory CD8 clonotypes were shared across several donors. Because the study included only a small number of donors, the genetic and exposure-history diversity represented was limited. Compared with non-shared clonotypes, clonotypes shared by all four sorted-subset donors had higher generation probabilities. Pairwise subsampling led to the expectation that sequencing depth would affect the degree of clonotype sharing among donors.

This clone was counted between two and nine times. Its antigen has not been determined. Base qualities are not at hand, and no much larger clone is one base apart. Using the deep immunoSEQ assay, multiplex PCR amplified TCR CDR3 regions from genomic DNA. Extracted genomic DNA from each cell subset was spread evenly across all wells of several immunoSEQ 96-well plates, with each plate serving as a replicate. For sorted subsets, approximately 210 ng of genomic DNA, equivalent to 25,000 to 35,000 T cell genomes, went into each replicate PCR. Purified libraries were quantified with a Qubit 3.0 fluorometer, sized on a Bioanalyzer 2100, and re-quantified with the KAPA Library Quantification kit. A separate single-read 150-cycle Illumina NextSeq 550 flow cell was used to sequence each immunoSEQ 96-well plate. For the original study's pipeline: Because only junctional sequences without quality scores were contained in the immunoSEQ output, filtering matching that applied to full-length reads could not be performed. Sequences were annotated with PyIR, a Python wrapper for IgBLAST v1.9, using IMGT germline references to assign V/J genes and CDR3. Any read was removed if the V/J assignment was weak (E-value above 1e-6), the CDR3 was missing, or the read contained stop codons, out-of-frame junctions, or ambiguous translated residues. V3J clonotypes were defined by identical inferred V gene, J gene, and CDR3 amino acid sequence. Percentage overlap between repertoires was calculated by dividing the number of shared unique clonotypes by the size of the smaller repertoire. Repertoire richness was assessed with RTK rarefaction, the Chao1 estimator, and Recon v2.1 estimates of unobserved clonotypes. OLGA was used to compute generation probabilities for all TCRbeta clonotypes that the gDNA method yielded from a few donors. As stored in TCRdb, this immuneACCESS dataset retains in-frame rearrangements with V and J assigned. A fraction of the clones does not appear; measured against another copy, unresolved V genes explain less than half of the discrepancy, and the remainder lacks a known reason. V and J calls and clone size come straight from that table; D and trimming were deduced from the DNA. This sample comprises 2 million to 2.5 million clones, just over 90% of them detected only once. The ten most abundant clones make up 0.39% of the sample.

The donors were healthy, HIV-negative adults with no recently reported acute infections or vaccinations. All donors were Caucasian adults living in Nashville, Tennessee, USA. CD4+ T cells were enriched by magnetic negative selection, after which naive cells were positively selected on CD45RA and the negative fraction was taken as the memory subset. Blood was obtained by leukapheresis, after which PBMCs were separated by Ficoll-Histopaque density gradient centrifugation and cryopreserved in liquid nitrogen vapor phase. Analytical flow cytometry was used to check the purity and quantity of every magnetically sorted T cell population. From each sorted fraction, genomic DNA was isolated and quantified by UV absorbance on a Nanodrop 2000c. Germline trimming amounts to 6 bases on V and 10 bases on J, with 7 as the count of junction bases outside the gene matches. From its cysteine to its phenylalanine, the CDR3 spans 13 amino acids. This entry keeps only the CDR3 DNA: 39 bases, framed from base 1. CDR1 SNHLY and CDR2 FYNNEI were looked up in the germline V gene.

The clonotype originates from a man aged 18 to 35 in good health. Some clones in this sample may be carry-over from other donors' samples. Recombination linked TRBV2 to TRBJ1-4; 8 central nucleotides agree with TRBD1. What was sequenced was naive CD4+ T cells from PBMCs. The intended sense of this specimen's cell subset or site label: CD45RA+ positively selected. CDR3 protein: CASRSDRAGKLFF. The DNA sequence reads TGTGCCAGCAGATCGGACAGGGCGGGAAAACTGTTTTTT. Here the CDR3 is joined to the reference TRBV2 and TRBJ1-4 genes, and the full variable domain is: EPEVTQTPSHQVTQMGQEVILRCVPISNHLYFYWYRQILGQKVEFLVSFYNNEISEKSEIFDDQFSVERPDGSNFTLKIRSTKLEDSAMYFCASRSDRAGKLFFGSGTQLSVL.